This passage covers 11 T cell receptor beta chains from one sample sequenced in a study of CD8+ T cells in alopecia areata. RNA, once extracted, was reverse transcribed into cDNA for use as the sequencing template. This table comes from immunoSEQ multiplex PCR, and its TCRdb copy is limited to in-frame clones, with some not included. The data contain more than 95,000 clones, approximately 90% of them singletons. Treatment specified: oral pan-JAK inhibitor, 5-10 mg twice daily. The sample in question was CD8+ T cells sorted from blood, obtained between weeks 30 and 35, from a patient treated with tofacitinib. The receptors derive from a human donor with alopecia areata.

For this clone: Other DNA sequences in this specimen translate into the identical CDR3. V usage is TRBV29-1 and J usage is TRBJ2-2; 9 positions match TRBD2. The CDR3 loop spans 15 amino acids. CDR1 is SQVTM and CDR2 is ANQGSEA in the germline V gene. The V and J ends lost 4 bases and 6 bases, in that order; junction bases with no gene match: 9. The CDR3 DNA is TGCAGCGTTGTGTCGGCTAGCGGGATACCCGGGGAGCTGTTTTTT. Translating it yields CSVVSASGIPGELFF.

The V gene is TRBV19, the J gene TRBJ2-3; D is unclear. The CDR3 sequence is 14 residues long. The germline CDR1 and CDR2 sequences are LNHDA and SQIVND (reference sequence). Trimming removed 5 bases at V and 4 bases at J, with 13 bases between. CDR3 in amino acids: CASSLDLPPDTQYF. The DNA for the CDR3 is TGTGCCAGTAGTTTGGACCTACCACCAGATACGCAGTATTTT. Full variable domain (outside the CDR3, taken from reference TRBV19 and TRBJ2-3): DGGITQSPKYLFRKEGQNVTLSCEQNLNHDAMYWYRQDPGQGLRLIYYSQIVNDFQKGDIAEGYSVSREKKESFPLTVTSAQKNPTAFYLCASSLDLPPDTQYFGPGTRLTVL.

As DNA, the CDR3 is TGTGCCAGCAGTTACTCGGGACAGGGCAGGGTCGATGGCTACACCTTC. Translation gives CASSYSGQGRVDGYTF. The chain combines TRBV6-5 with TRBJ1-2; 9 bases map to TRBD1. Germline CDR1 reads MNHEY; CDR2 reads SVGAGI. The CDR3 sequence is 16 residues long. The J segment lost 6 bases and the V segment lost 0 bases, leaving 8 bases of the junction unmatched.

The chain uses TRBV6-6 and TRBJ2-7; D tentatively reads TRBD1 or TRBD2 (6 bases each). The germline V gene has CDR1 MNHNY and CDR2 SVGAGI (reference sequence). V was clipped by 7 bases and J by 2 bases, with 18 bases between them. The CDR3 consists of 15 residues. The CDR3 DNA reads as TGTGCCAGCACCCCAAGGGGGGACGGGGCCTACGAGCAGTACTTC. Residues: CASTPRGDGAYEQYF.

V and J are TRBV6-1 and TRBJ2-2, with 7 nucleotides matching TRBD2. This CDR3 contains 17 residues. Germline-derived CDR1 and CDR2 are MNHNS and SASEGT. V trimming: 1 base; J trimming: 4 bases; junction bases outside the gene matches: 9. The CDR3 DNA reads as TGTGCCAGCAGTGAAGATTCGCGGGAGATCGGCACCGGGGAGCTGTTTTTT. As protein: CASSEDSREIGTGELFF.

J is TRBJ2-1 and V is TRBV6-5; D remains unclear. Germline values: CDR1 MNHEY, CDR2 SVGAGI. The CDR3 spans 15 residues. V was trimmed by 6 bases and J by 0 bases, leaving 12 bases between them. The CDR3 here is CASSLDSTSYNEQFF. CDR3 bases: TGTGCCAGCAGCTTAGACTCAACCTCCTACAATGAGCAGTTCTTC.

This sequence joins TRBV7-6 and TRBJ2-3; weak D call: TRBD1 (6 bases). The CDR3 contains 18 residues. Looked up from germline, CDR1 is SGHVS and CDR2 is FNYEAQ. Between the trimmed V and J ends, which lost 2 bases and 6 bases, there was a span of 24 bases. The CDR3 region is CASSLTPLAGAPGDTQYF. CDR3 sequence (DNA): TGTGCCAGCAGCTTAACCCCCCTTGCAGGGGCCCCGGGGGATACGCAGTATTTT.

The chain couples TRBV27 to TRBJ2-2; the match to TRBD1 covers 10 bases. V lost 8 bases to trimming and J lost 7 bases; unmatched junction nucleotides: 7. The germline V gene encodes CDR1 MNHEY and CDR2 SMNVEV (reference sequence). The CDR3 length is 14 residues. The CDR3 protein is CASGDRGLGGELFF. Here the CDR3 DNA reads TGTGCCAGCGGCGACAGGGGGCTTGGCGGGGAGCTGTTTTTT.

The chain uses TRBV15 and TRBJ2-1; 12 positions agree with TRBD1. Per germline, CDR1 LNHNV and CDR2 YYDKDF (reference sequence). The CDR3 extends over 16 amino acids. With 4 bases clipped from V and 6 bases from J, the junction kept 7 bases outside the gene matches. The CDR3 DNA sequence: TGTGCCACCAGCAATCCCGGGACAGGGGGCTTCAATGAGCAGTTCTTC. It translates to CATSNPGTGGFNEQFF.

The genes are TRBV7-9 and TRBJ2-7; 9 bases fit TRBD1. Germline values: CDR1 SEHNR, CDR2 FQNEAQ (reference sequence). With 4 bases clipped from V and 3 bases from J, the junction kept 7 bases outside the gene matches. This CDR3 has 15 amino acids. This CDR3 reads CASSWADRGHYEQYF. The CDR3 nucleotides read TGTGCCAGCAGCTGGGCGGACAGGGGACACTACGAGCAGTACTTC.

J is TRBJ2-4 and V is TRBV1; TRBD1, the table's D call, lacks a check against the DNA. TRBV1 is a recognized pseudogene. CDR3 length equals 13 residues. This chain's CDR3 is CTSSQEQGDIQYF. For the CDR3, the DNA is TGCACCAGCAGCCAAGAACAGGGGGACATTCAGTACTTC.